One TCR beta chain is described in this entry. Sequenced by immunoSEQ multiplex PCR; TCRdb stores in-frame clones only, minus some. The sample holds roughly 97,000 clones, about 90% seen once. Looked up from germline, CDR1 is SGHVS and CDR2 is FQNEAQ. This CDR3 spans 13 amino acids. Trimming removed 5 bases from V and 6 bases from J; junction bases left unmatched: 2. These data are taken from a study of blood T cell repertoires in COVID-19. Study background: Acute and convalescent COVID-19 specimens originated in the United States, Italy and Spain. T cells, B-cell-depleted T cells, or PBMCs supplied cDNA or gDNA.

The clonotype was recovered from a human donor in a cohort sampled during active COVID-19. The sequenced sample consisted of peripheral blood. V gene TRBV7-8 combines with J gene TRBJ1-3, with 9 positions matching TRBD1. The CDR3 sequence: CASSRQGVNTIYF. CDR3 nucleotides: TGTGCCAGCAGCCGACAGGGGGTAAACACCATATATTTT.